These 7 T cell receptor beta chains share one sample of origin, sequenced in a study of cytomegalovirus exposure and HLA in healthy donors. Use of 60 Vbeta and 13 Jbeta primers characterized the PCR. Profiled with immunoSEQ multiplex PCR; TCRdb holds only in-frame clones, not every one. The data show nearly 80,000 clones, around 79% seen once. Material for sequencing was PBMCs. These receptors all stem from a woman aged 40 to 50 in good health and CMV-seropositive.

The chain combines TRBV5-4 with TRBJ1-1; D perhaps matches TRBD1 (5 bases). Germline V gives CDR1 SGHNT, CDR2 YYREEE (reference sequence). Trimming took off 0 bases at V and 7 bases at J, with 7 bases between the two ends. The CDR3 is 12 amino acids. CDR3 in amino acids: CASSLGQSEAFF. The CDR3 coding sequence is TGTGCCAGCAGCTTGGGACAGAGTGAAGCTTTCTTT.

This clone was seen once. CDR3: CASTLAGVSKETQYF. As DNA, the CDR3 is TGTGCCAGCACACTAGCGGGAGTTAGTAAAGAGACCCAGTACTTC. This chain uses TRBV11-2 with TRBJ2-5; 11 bases agree with TRBD2. From germline, CDR1 is SGHAT and CDR2 FQNNGV. V dropped 7 bases and J dropped 3; count of bases not matched to a gene: 7. CDR3 length equals 15 residues.

The chain has TRBV7-8 and TRBJ1-1; maybe TRBD1 (5 bases). There are 13 residues in the CDR3. From germline, CDR1 is SGHVS and CDR2 FQNEAQ. The V and J ends lost 5 bases and 1 base respectively, with 8 bases between them. This CDR3 reads CASSPRENTEAFF. In nucleotides, the CDR3 is TGTGCCAGCAGCCCCAGGGAGAACACTGAAGCTTTCTTT.

The chain combines TRBV7-9 with TRBJ1-2, with 8 bases aligning to TRBD1. V shed 1 base, J shed 3 bases, and the junction held 4 bases outside the gene matches. The CDR3 runs to 15 residues. Germline V CDR1 and CDR2: SEHNR, FQNEAQ (reference sequence). This CDR3 is CASSLGGQDDYGYTF. CDR3 DNA sequence: TGTGCCAGCAGCTTAGGGGGACAGGACGACTATGGCTACACCTTC.

The rearrangement links TRBV28 to TRBJ1-6, with a weak D call TRBD1 (6 bases). The CDR3 covers 14 residues. CDR1 MDHEN and CDR2 SYDVKM come from the germline V gene. Trimming cost V 5 bases and J 5 bases, with 10 bases left between them. The CDR3 nucleotides are TGTGCCAGCAGTACAGGGACGAATAATTCACCCCTCCACTTT. Translated: CASSTGTNNSPLHF.

The genes are TRBV7-6 and TRBJ2-1, with 12 bases that match TRBD2. The V segment lost 5 bases and the J segment 5 bases; nucleotides outside the gene matches: 10. The CDR3 extends over 17 amino acids. The germline gives CDR1 SGHVS, CDR2 FNYEAQ. Here the CDR3 DNA reads TGTGCCAGCAGCCGAATCCCTAGCGGGAGGGCCGACAATGAGCAGTTCTTC. It yields the protein CASSRIPSGRADNEQFF.

This chain connects TRBV6-1 to TRBJ1-2, with D perhaps matching TRBD1 (5 bases). Germline lookup yields CDR1 MNHNS and CDR2 SASEGT. V was trimmed by 6 bases and J by 6 bases, leaving 17 bases between them. This CDR3 comprises 14 residues. Here the CDR3 DNA reads TGTGCCAGCAGAACGCTCGGAGGGGTGCATGGCTACACCTTC. Protein: CASRTLGGVHGYTF.